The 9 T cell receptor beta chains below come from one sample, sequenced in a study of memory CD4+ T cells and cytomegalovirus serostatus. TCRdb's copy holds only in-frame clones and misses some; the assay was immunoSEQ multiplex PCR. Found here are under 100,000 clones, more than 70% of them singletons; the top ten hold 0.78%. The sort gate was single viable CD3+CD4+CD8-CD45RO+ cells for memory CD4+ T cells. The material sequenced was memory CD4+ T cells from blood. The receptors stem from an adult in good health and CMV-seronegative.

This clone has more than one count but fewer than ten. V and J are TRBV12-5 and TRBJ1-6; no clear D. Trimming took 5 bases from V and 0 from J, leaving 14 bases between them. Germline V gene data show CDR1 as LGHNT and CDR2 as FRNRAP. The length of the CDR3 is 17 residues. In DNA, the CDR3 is TGTGCTAGTGGTACTCTTCTCAGGAGCTCCTATAATTCACCCCTCCACTTT. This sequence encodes CASGTLLRSSYNSPLHF. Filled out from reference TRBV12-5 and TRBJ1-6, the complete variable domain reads DARVTQTPRHKVTEMGQEVTMRCQPILGHNTVFWYRQTMMQGLELLAYFRNRAPLDDSGMPKDRFSAEMPDATLATLKIQPSEPRDSAVYFCASGTLLRSSYNSPLHFGNGTRLTVT.

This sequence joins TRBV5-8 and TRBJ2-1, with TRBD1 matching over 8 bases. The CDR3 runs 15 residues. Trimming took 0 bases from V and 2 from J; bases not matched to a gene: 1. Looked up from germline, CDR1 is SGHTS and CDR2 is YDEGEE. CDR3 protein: CASSLGQGTYNEQFF. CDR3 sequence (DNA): TGTGCCAGCAGCTTGGGACAGGGGACCTACAATGAGCAGTTCTTC. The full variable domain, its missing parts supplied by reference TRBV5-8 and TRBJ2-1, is EAGVTQSPTHLIKTRGQQATLRCSPISGHTSVYWYQQALGLGLQFLLWYDEGEERNRGNFPPRFSGRQFPNYSSELNVNALELEDSALYLCASSLGQGTYNEQFFGPGTRLTVL.

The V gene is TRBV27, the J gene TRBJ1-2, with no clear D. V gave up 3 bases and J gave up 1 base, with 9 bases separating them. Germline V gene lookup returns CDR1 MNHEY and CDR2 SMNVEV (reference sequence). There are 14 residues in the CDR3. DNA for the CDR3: TGTGCCAGCAGTTTCGCGCCAGATAACTATGGCTACACCTTC. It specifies CASSFAPDNYGYTF.

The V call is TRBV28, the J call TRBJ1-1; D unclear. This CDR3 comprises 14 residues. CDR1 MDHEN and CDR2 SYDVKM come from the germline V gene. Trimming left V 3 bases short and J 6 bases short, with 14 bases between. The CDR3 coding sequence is TGTGCCAGCAGTTTCCCACGGGATAATTCTGAAGCTTTCTTT. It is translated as CASSFPRDNSEAFF.

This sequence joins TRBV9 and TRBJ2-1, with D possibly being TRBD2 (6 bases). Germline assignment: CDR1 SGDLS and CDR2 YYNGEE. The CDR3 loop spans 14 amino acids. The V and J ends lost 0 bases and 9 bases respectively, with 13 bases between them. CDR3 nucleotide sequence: TGTGCCAGCAGCGTAGCTTTGGCGGGGAGTGAGCAGTTCTTC. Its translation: CASSVALAGSEQFF.

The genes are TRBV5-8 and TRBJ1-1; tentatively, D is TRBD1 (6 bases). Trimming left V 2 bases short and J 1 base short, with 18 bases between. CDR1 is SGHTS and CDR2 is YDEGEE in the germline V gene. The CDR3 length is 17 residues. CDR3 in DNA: TGTGCCAGCAGCTTCCAACGACAGGAATTAAGGAACACTGAAGCTTTCTTT. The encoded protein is CASSFQRQELRNTEAFF.

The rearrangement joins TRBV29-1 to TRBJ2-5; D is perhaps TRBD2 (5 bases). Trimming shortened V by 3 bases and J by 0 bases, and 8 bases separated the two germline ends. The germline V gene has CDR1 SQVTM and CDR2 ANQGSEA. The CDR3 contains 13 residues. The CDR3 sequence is CSVDRGYQETQYF. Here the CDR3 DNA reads TGCAGCGTTGATCGGGGATACCAAGAGACCCAGTACTTC.

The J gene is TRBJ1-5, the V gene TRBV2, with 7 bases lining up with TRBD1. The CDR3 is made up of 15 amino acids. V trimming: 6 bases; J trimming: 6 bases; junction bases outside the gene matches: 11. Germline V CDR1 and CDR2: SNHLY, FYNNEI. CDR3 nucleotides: TGTGCCAGCAGAAACGACAGGGCCGCGGGTCAGCCCCAGCATTTT. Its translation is CASRNDRAAGQPQHF.

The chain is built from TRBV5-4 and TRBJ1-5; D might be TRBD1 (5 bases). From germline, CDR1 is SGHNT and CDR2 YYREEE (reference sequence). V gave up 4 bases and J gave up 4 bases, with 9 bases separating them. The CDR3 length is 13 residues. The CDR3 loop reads CASSPDRNQPQHF. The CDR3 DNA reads TGTGCCAGCAGCCCAGACAGAAATCAGCCCCAGCATTTT.